What follows describes a single TCR beta chain. Clones were sequenced by immunoSEQ multiplex PCR, and TCRdb holds only the in-frame ones, with some missing. The repertoire holds 150,000 to 200,000 clones, with approximately 90% as singletons. These data belong to a study of control samples from healthy donors and cancer patients. The TCR comes from a man aged 30-40 years in good health. Sequenced: blood.

CDR3 amino acids: CASSPPGGRAIYF. For the CDR3, the DNA is TGTGCCAGTAGTCCCCCGGGGGGGCGCGCCATATATTTT. This sequence joins TRBV19 and TRBJ1-3, with D possibly matching TRBD1 (6 bases). The CDR3 is 13 residues long. Trimming took 5 bases from V and 11 from J, leaving 16 bases between them. The germline CDR1 and CDR2 sequences are LNHDA and SQIVND (reference sequence).